Below are 3 T cell receptor beta chains sequenced from a single sample in a study of blood T cell repertoires in COVID-19. TCRdb's copy holds only in-frame clones and misses some; the assay was immunoSEQ multiplex PCR. Found here are 350,000 to 550,000 clones, 80% to 90% of them singletons; the top ten hold roughly 1.1%. Sequencing was done on a sample of PBMCs or T cells enriched from blood (not recorded which). These receptors were collected from a man aged 25 to 40 who had recovered from COVID-19.

This clone was observed a single time. V and J are TRBV24-1 and TRBJ2-3; 8 bases are a match to TRBD2. Germline V CDR1 and CDR2: KGHDR, SFDVKD. CDR3 length equals 15 residues. V trimming: 3 bases; J trimming: 5 bases; junction bases outside the gene matches: 6. CDR3 loop: CATSDKGLVIDTQYF. DNA of the CDR3: TGTGCCACCAGTGATAAGGGACTAGTTATAGATACGCAGTATTTT.

This sequence joins TRBV3-1 (or the pseudogene TRBV3-2) and TRBJ1-2, with 7 bases fitting TRBD1. With 2 bases clipped from V and 7 bases from J, the junction kept 4 bases outside the gene matches. Germline V CDR1 and CDR2: LGHDT, YNNKEL (reference sequence). This CDR3 contains 13 residues. CDR3 residues: CASSQLQGGGYTF. The CDR3 DNA reads as TGTGCCAGCAGCCAACTTCAGGGGGGTGGCTACACCTTC.

This clone came up a few times. The chain joins TRBV5-1 to TRBJ1-1, with a possible D match to TRBD1 (5 bases). CDR3 length: 15 residues. Germline V gives CDR1 SGHRS, CDR2 YFSETQ. Trimming removed 0 bases at V and 5 bases at J, with 14 bases between. The chain's CDR3 is CASSLVGEGGTEAFF. In DNA form, the CDR3 reads TGCGCCAGCAGCTTGGTGGGGGAGGGTGGTACTGAAGCTTTCTTT.